Presented here are 10 T cell receptor beta chains from one specimen sequenced in a study of radiotherapy plus CTLA-4 blockade in lung cancer. Some clones are missing from TCRdb's copy, which holds only in-frame ones; the method was immunoSEQ multiplex PCR. The table records roughly 110,000 clones, over 65% of them present only once. This material consisted of peripheral blood, taken from a patient treated with radiotherapy plus ipilimumab. Receptors originate from a human donor with non-small cell lung cancer that progressed on radiotherapy plus ipilimumab. Some clones in this sample may be carry-over from other donors' samples.

This clone has only a few counts. The chain couples TRBV11-2 to TRBJ1-2, with TRBD1 matching 8 bases. V lost 2 bases and J lost 2; bases outside the gene matches: 4. CDR1 is SGHAT and CDR2 is FQNNGV in the germline V gene. The CDR3 covers 15 residues. This CDR3 is CASSLQGAVNYGYTF. The CDR3 DNA is TGTGCCAGCAGCTTACAGGGGGCGGTAAACTATGGCTACACCTTC.

The chain uses TRBV7-9 and TRBJ1-2; D is unresolved. Germline values: CDR1 SEHNR, CDR2 FQNEAQ (reference sequence). This CDR3 has 13 amino acids. The ends were cut back, 0 bases at V and 7 bases at J, with 9 bases in the middle. CDR3 in amino acids: CASSLALEGGYTF. The CDR3 region has the DNA TGTGCCAGCAGCTTAGCTTTGGAAGGTGGCTACACCTTC.

The V gene is TRBV27, the J gene TRBJ2-3; D is unclear. CDR1 and CDR2 (germline): MNHEY, SMNVEV (reference sequence). The CDR3 has 13 residues. V was clipped by 5 bases and J by 4 bases, with 10 bases between them. The CDR3 is CASSPSRADTQYF. For the CDR3, the DNA is TGTGCCAGCAGTCCCAGTAGAGCAGATACGCAGTATTTT.

The V and J genes are TRBV27 and TRBJ2-5, with TRBD2 matching 7 bases. The CDR3 contains 19 residues. V gave up 0 bases and J gave up 8 bases; unmatched junction bases: 21. In germline, CDR1 is MNHEY, CDR2 SMNVEV (reference sequence). The CDR3 DNA sequence: TGTGCCAGCAGTTTATCAGCCCGGACGGCCTACCGCGGCGGGGGTACCCAGTACTTC. Its translation: CASSLSARTAYRGGGTQYF.

J is TRBJ2-7 and V is TRBV7-9; D gene unclear. Per the germline V gene, CDR1 is SEHNR and CDR2 is FQNEAQ (reference sequence). The V end was cut by 2 bases, the J end by 0 bases, with 11 bases between. The CDR3 spans 15 residues. The CDR3 DNA reads TGTGCCAGCAGCTTAACCGGGCTCAGCTCCTACGAGCAGTACTTC. This translates into CASSLTGLSSYEQYF.

The V gene is TRBV18, the J gene TRBJ1-4, with 7 bases that match TRBD1. This CDR3 contains 14 residues. V lost 6 bases and J lost 7; bases outside the gene matches: 8. The germline V gene has CDR1 KGHSH and CDR2 LQKENI. CDR3 region: CASSPGTVGEKLFF. As DNA, the CDR3 is TGTGCCAGCTCGCCCGGGACAGTAGGTGAAAAACTGTTTTTT.

The chain couples TRBV23-1 to TRBJ2-7; no definite D call. TRBV23-1 is classed as an ORF, of uncertain function. The V end lost 6 bases, the J end lost 3 bases, and 18 bases lay between the germline ends. The CDR3 has 15 residues. The CDR3 loop reads CASSHQPQISYEQYF. The CDR3 coding sequence is TGCGCCAGCAGCCACCAGCCCCAAATTAGCTACGAGCAGTACTTC.

The J gene is TRBJ1-2, the V gene TRBV7-9; a possible D gene is TRBD1 (5 bases). Per the germline V gene, CDR1 is SEHNR and CDR2 is FQNEAQ (reference sequence). V lost 7 bases and J 4 bases, leaving 13 bases between the germline ends. This CDR3 has 13 residues. CDR3 residues: CASTPGYFYGYTF. CDR3 sequence (DNA): TGTGCCAGCACGCCAGGGTATTTCTATGGCTACACCTTC.

This chain joins TRBV6-5 and TRBJ1-1; TRBD1 might be the D (5 bases). The CDR3 covers 11 residues. V dropped 1 base and J dropped 11 bases, with 8 bases sitting between them. CDR1 MNHEY and CDR2 SVGAGI come from the germline V gene. The CDR3 loop is CASSYWGDAFF. CDR3 DNA: TGTGCCAGCAGTTACTGGGGGGATGCTTTCTTT.

A few counts support this clone. V gene TRBV11-3 combines with J gene TRBJ2-5; TRBD1 agrees at 10 bases. CDR3 length: 15 amino acids. The germline CDR1 and CDR2 sequences are SGHNT and YENEEA. Trimming removed 4 bases from V and 4 bases from J; junction bases left unmatched: 6. The CDR3 region is CASSWGQGKGETQYF. For the CDR3, the DNA is TGTGCCAGCAGCTGGGGACAGGGGAAGGGAGAGACCCAGTACTTC.